The present T cell receptor (beta chain) was sequenced within a study of CD8 T cells in ankylosing spondylitis. The CDR3 runs to 12 residues. Between the trimmed V and J ends, which lost 10 bases and 3 bases, there was a span of 12 bases. Germline values: CDR1 ENHRY, CDR2 SYGVKD. Broader study findings: In ankylosing spondylitis blood, a motif of seven to nine highly homologous TCR beta variants appeared characteristic. Certain motif variants had earlier been reported in reactive arthritis synovial fluid and blood.

This clonotype was seen many times. Antigen: not known. TCRdb redid the calling of the 5' RACE reads with MiXCR, one entry per CDR3 protein. Altogether around 430,000 distinct CDR3 sequences are present, more than 15% being singletons, with the ten largest covering 1%. The sample consisted of blood, either unsorted or a sorted T cell fraction (not recorded which). The TCR comes from a male donor with ankylosing spondylitis. This sequence joins TRBV10-3 and TRBJ2-5; possibly TRBD1 for D (7 bases). The chain's CDR3 is CASGTDKETQYF. The CDR3 DNA reads TGTGCCAGCGGGACAGATAAAGAGACCCAGTACTTC.